Below, one T cell receptor (beta chain) is given with its context. This sample was taken from a study of blood T cell repertoires in COVID-19. V lost 5 bases and J lost 3, with 10 bases in between. CDR3 length: 13 residues. Libraries were prepared by immunoSEQ multiplex PCR; TCRdb keeps only in-frame clonotypes and omits some of them. This sample carries about 140,000 clones, roughly 84% of them seen once, and the ten largest clones take 8.9%. Sequenced input: peripheral blood. The receptor was isolated from a man aged 30 to 39 with COVID-19, enrolled during active disease. The chain carries TRBV12-3 or TRBV12-4 and TRBJ2-5; TRBD2 is a possible D gene (6 bases). The CDR3 region has the DNA TGTGCCAGCAGTAGGGACTTTGAAGAGACCCAGTACTTC. Amino acid sequence: CASSRDFEETQYF.